These 14 T cell receptor beta chains were all obtained from the same sample, sequenced in a study of synovial regulatory T cells in juvenile arthritis. Some clones are missing from TCRdb's copy, which holds only in-frame ones; the method was immunoSEQ multiplex PCR. This sample's table reports 6,100 or so clones. What was sequenced was Treg cells from blood. Subset described: remaining (HLA-DR-negative) circulating blood Treg cells. These receptors were taken from a donor aged 2 to 35 with juvenile idiopathic arthritis.

The V call is TRBV7-2, the J call TRBJ1-3. This CDR3 contains 16 residues. No DNA sequence was recorded. CDR1 SGHTA and CDR2 FQGNSA come from the germline V gene. The CDR3 sequence: CASSLRDFYSGNTIYF. Looking up the rest from reference TRBV7-2 and TRBJ1-3 gives the full variable domain: GAGVSQSPSNKVTEKGKDVELRCDPISGHTALYWYRQSLGQGLEFLIYFQGNSAPDKSGLPSDRFSAERTGGSVSTLTIQRTQQEDSAVYLCASSLRDFYSGNTIYFGEGSWLTVV.

The chain employs TRBV5-1 and TRBJ2-5; TCRdb selects TRBD1, and the lack of DNA leaves this call unchecked. CDR1 is SGHRS, CDR2 YFSETQ, per germline. The CDR3 covers 15 residues. The entry carries no DNA sequence. CDR3: CASSRGPGGLETQYF.

V gene TRBV15 combines with J gene TRBJ1-3; TCRdb returns TRBD1, unconfirmable since there is no DNA. CDR3 length: 15 residues. There is no recorded DNA. From germline, CDR1 is LNHNV and CDR2 YYDKDF (reference sequence). This chain's CDR3 is CATSRDPRSGNTIYF.

CDR3 region: CASSLKDGAYEQYF. The chain carries TRBV7-9 and TRBJ2-7; without DNA, the TCRdb call of TRBD2 cannot be checked. Germline CDR1 and CDR2: SEHNR and FQNEAQ (reference sequence). This CDR3 region has 14 residues. No DNA has been recorded.

This chain connects TRBV10-3 to TRBJ2-5; checking the TCRdb D call of TRBD2 is not possible without DNA. Per the germline V gene, CDR1 is ENHRY and CDR2 is SYGVKD. The CDR3 runs 14 residues. DNA is not recorded here. The CDR3 loop reads CAISGEGIQETQYF.

V usage is TRBV5-6 and J usage is TRBJ1-3; TCRdb picks TRBD1, but there is no DNA to check that call. CDR3 length: 14 amino acids. No DNA is given. Germline CDR1 is SGHDT and CDR2 is YYEEEE. The CDR3 region is CASSLGQGANTIYF.

This chain joins TRBV7-9 and TRBJ1-1. The CDR3 is 17 residues long. Only the protein sequence is given. CDR1 is SEHNR, CDR2 FQNEAQ, per germline (reference sequence). CDR3 residues: CASSFSPSAAPNTEAFF. The full variable domain, with the rest looked up from reference TRBV7-9 and TRBJ1-1, is DTGVSQNPRHKITKRGQNVTFRCDPISEHNRLYWYRQTLGQGPEFLTYFQNEAQLEKSRLLSDRFSAERPKGSFSTLEIQRTEQGDSAMYLCASSFSPSAAPNTEAFFGQGTRLTVV.

This chain uses TRBV6-1 with TRBJ1-2; TCRdb outputs TRBD1, but without DNA this stays unchecked. The germline V gene has CDR1 MNHNS and CDR2 SASEGT. This CDR3 spans 15 amino acids. No DNA sequence was recorded. This CDR3 reads CASSWTGKFSGGYTF.

The chain recombines TRBV27 with TRBJ2-7; the TRBD2 assignment by TCRdb is unverifiable without DNA. The CDR3 length is 18 residues. No DNA is recorded. CDR1 MNHEY and CDR2 SMNVEV come from the germline V gene (reference sequence). CDR3 sequence: CASSSYLTWGGPRNEQYF.

The chain recombines TRBV25-1 with TRBJ2-7; TCRdb outputs TRBD2, but without DNA this stays unchecked. The CDR3 sequence is 16 residues long. The coding DNA is unavailable. Germline loops: CDR1 MGHDK, CDR2 SYGVNS. This CDR3 is CASSASVPSGNDEQYF.

This chain uses TRBV5-8 with TRBJ2-3; TCRdb indicates TRBD2, and absent DNA this call remains unverified. CDR1 is SGHTS, CDR2 YDEGEE, per germline. The length of the CDR3 is 16 residues. No DNA was logged. The CDR3 protein is CASSPLLVSETDTQYF.

The chain is built from TRBV12-5 and TRBJ2-7; checking the TCRdb D call of TRBD1 is not possible without DNA. CDR1 and CDR2 (germline): LGHNT, FRNRAP. This CDR3 contains 13 residues. DNA is not recorded here. The CDR3 protein is CASGGGTGNEQYF.

The chain uses TRBV18 and TRBJ2-2; TCRdb's D gene call, TRBD2, goes unchecked for lack of DNA. The CDR3 loop spans 20 amino acids. No DNA was logged. Germline CDR1 and CDR2: KGHSH and LQKENI. This CDR3 is CASSPPKTITRTSTTGELFF.

Here the CDR3 reads CASSRTGYQPQHF. This chain joins TRBV5-8 and TRBJ1-5; TCRdb lists TRBD1, though no DNA is available to test this call. This CDR3 comprises 13 residues. DNA is not on record. CDR1 SGHTS and CDR2 YDEGEE come from the germline V gene.